The 25 T cell receptor beta chains presented below share a single source sample, sequenced in a study of cytomegalovirus exposure and HLA in healthy donors. Use of 60 Vbeta and 13 Jbeta primers characterized the PCR. Here immunoSEQ multiplex PCR was the method, and the copy in TCRdb shows in-frame clones only, minus some. The table has about 180,000 clones, about 82% seen once. Source material: PBMCs. The receptors were gathered from a man between 18 and 29 years old in good health and CMV-seronegative.

The V and J genes are TRBV7-8 and TRBJ2-7; 7 positions match TRBD1. The CDR3 extends over 14 amino acids. The V and J ends lost 2 bases and 1 base, in that order; junction bases with no gene match: 2. Per germline, CDR1 SGHVS and CDR2 FQNEAQ. For the CDR3, the DNA is TGTGCCAGCAGCTTAACGACAGGGTCCTACGAGCAGTACTTC. Amino acid sequence: CASSLTTGSYEQYF.

The rearrangement links TRBV9 to TRBJ1-6, with D perhaps matching TRBD1 (5 bases). Trimming left V 3 bases short and J 6 bases short, with 7 bases between. CDR3 size: 13 residues. CDR1 is SGDLS, CDR2 YYNGEE, per germline. DNA for the CDR3: TGTGCCAGCAGCGGACAGACTAATTCACCCCTCCACTTT. Translated, it gives CASSGQTNSPLHF.

The rearrangement joins TRBV6-5 to TRBJ1-2; tentatively, D is TRBD1 (6 bases). The germline V and J ends were trimmed by 10 bases and 3 bases, with 18 bases remaining between them. The CDR3 has 14 residues. CDR1 is MNHEY, CDR2 SVGAGI, per germline. CDR3 in DNA: TGTGCCACCAGATCTCGGGGGGCCCACTATGGCTACACCTTC. It encodes CATRSRGAHYGYTF.

J is TRBJ2-2 and V is TRBV28, with a weak D call TRBD2 (7 bases). Looked up from germline, CDR1 is MDHEN and CDR2 is SYDVKM. Trimming shortened V by 3 bases and J by 6 bases, and 17 bases separated the two germline ends. The CDR3 spans 16 residues. CDR3 DNA sequence: TGTGCCAGCAGTTTTGACGGGGGGCCCAACTCCGGGGAGCTGTTTTTT. Translation: CASSFDGGPNSGELFF. Complete variable domain (other parts from reference TRBV28 and TRBJ2-2): DVKVTQSSRYLVKRTGEKVFLECVQDMDHENMFWYRQDPGLGLRLIYFSYDVKMKEKGDIPEGYSVSREKKERFSLILESASTNQTSMYLCASSFDGGPNSGELFFGEGSRLTVL.

The V gene is TRBV7-9, the J gene TRBJ2-3; perhaps TRBD1 as D (5 bases). There are 16 residues in the CDR3. Per germline, CDR1 SEHNR and CDR2 FQNEAQ (reference sequence). Trimming pared 5 bases from V and 4 bases from J, leaving 19 bases between. The CDR3 nucleotides are TGTGCCAGCAGCGGTTTTAACAGGTCCGGGCCAGATACGCAGTATTTT. This codes for CASSGFNRSGPDTQYF.

This rearrangement joins TRBV18 to TRBJ2-5; D unclear. V gave up 0 bases and J gave up 5 bases, with 7 bases separating them. The CDR3 runs 13 residues. Germline-derived CDR1 and CDR2 are KGHSH and LQKENI. The chain's CDR3 is CASSPPAIETQYF. The CDR3 DNA follows: TGTGCCAGCTCACCACCAGCGATCGAGACCCAGTACTTC.

The V call is TRBV9, the J call TRBJ2-3; TRBD2 aligns across 11 bases. V was clipped by 2 bases and J by 5 bases; unmatched bases: 4. The CDR3 consists of 15 residues. Per germline, CDR1 SGDLS and CDR2 YYNGEE. The DNA of the CDR3 is TGTGCCAGCAGCGTCGGGACTAGCGGACAAGATACGCAGTATTTT. Translating it yields CASSVGTSGQDTQYF. Filled out from reference TRBV9 and TRBJ2-3, the complete variable domain reads DSGVTQTPKHLITATGQRVTLRCSPRSGDLSVYWYQQSLDQGLQFLIQYYNGEERAKGNILERFSAQQFPDLHSELNLSSLELGDSALYFCASSVGTSGQDTQYFGPGTRLTVL.

This clone has a single count. This rearrangement joins TRBV6-5 to TRBJ2-5; 8 positions agree with TRBD2. V was clipped by 3 bases and J by 2 bases; unmatched bases: 8. Germline CDR1 and CDR2: MNHEY and SVGAGI. The CDR3 spans 16 residues. CDR3 sequence: CASSYILAGEQETQYF. In nucleotides, the CDR3 is TGTGCCAGCAGTTATATCCTAGCGGGTGAGCAAGAGACCCAGTACTTC.

V is TRBV11-2 and J is TRBJ2-2; TRBD2 agrees at 11 bases. Germline V gene lookup returns CDR1 SGHAT and CDR2 FQNNGV. Losses at the gene ends were 4 bases for V and 6 bases for J; bases not matched to a gene: 7. The CDR3 length is 16 residues. The CDR3 sequence: CASSSLAGGGPGELFF. As DNA, the CDR3 is TGTGCCAGCAGCTCATTAGCGGGGGGGGGTCCCGGGGAGCTGTTTTTT.

This chain uses TRBV29-1 with TRBJ2-5; a possible D gene is TRBD1 (5 bases). The J call is doubtful: the DNA matches TRBJ2-7 better. In germline, CDR1 is SQVTM, CDR2 ANQGSEA. CDR3 length: 13 amino acids. CDR3 region: CSVSKGANYEQYF. For the CDR3, the DNA is TGCAGCGTTAGTAAAGGGGCGAACTACGAGCAGTACTTC.

V and J are TRBV6-1 and TRBJ1-1; TRBD1 might be the D (6 bases). Germline V gene data show CDR1 as MNHNS and CDR2 as SASEGT. The CDR3 runs to 13 residues. Between the trimmed V and J ends, which lost 5 bases and 4 bases, there was a span of 11 bases. The CDR3 DNA reads as TGTGCCAGCAGTCAGGGGACGTTCACTGAAGCTTTCTTT. Amino acid sequence: CASSQGTFTEAFF.

The CDR3 DNA reads TGTGCCAGCAGTTTAAGGCCCAGGGACAGGGTCCACGCCGGGGAGCTGTTTTTT. Its translation: CASSLRPRDRVHAGELFF. This chain uses TRBV27 with TRBJ2-2; 9 nucleotides align to TRBD1. Germline lookup yields CDR1 MNHEY and CDR2 SMNVEV (reference sequence). Trimming removed 2 bases from V and 6 bases from J; junction bases left unmatched: 13. This CDR3 has 18 residues.

V gene TRBV6-5 combines with J gene TRBJ1-4; tentatively, D is TRBD1 (6 bases). This CDR3 is built from 13 residues. The germline V and J ends were trimmed by 6 bases and 12 bases, with 17 bases remaining between them. Germline lookup yields CDR1 MNHEY and CDR2 SVGAGI. The CDR3 is CASRWDGGAELFF. In nucleotides, the CDR3 is TGTGCCAGCAGGTGGGACGGGGGGGCGGAACTGTTTTTT.

The chain couples TRBV5-4 to TRBJ2-2, with 8 bases lining up with TRBD1. The germline gives CDR1 SGHNT, CDR2 YYREEE (reference sequence). The CDR3 extends over 15 amino acids. After removal of 4 bases from V and 0 bases from J, the junction contained 2 bases not matched to a gene. The CDR3 region has the DNA TGTGCCAGCAGCAAGGACAGGGCGAACACCGGGGAGCTGTTTTTT. Its translation is CASSKDRANTGELFF.

This chain links TRBV14 with TRBJ2-2; 8 bases align to TRBD2. Germline assignment: CDR1 SGHDN and CDR2 FVKESK. The CDR3 extends over 17 amino acids. Trimming cost V 1 base and J 1 base; bases outside gene matches: 5. CDR3: CASSQVLAGLNTGELFF. The CDR3 nucleotides read TGTGCCAGCAGCCAAGTTCTAGCGGGCCTGAACACCGGGGAGCTGTTTTTT.

The chain couples TRBV19 to TRBJ2-1, with 13 bases identical to TRBD2. From germline, CDR1 is LNHDA and CDR2 SQIVND (reference sequence). This CDR3 comprises 15 residues. The V segment lost 6 bases and the J segment 12 bases; nucleotides outside the gene matches: 11. CDR3 loop: CASRPGLAGEGGQFF. CDR3 DNA sequence: TGTGCCAGTAGACCCGGACTAGCGGGGGAGGGCGGGCAGTTCTTC.

CDR3 residues: CASSAGTGYQPQHF. CDR3 DNA: TGTGCCAGCAGTGCCGGGACAGGGTATCAGCCCCAGCATTTT. This chain joins TRBV28 and TRBJ1-5, with 9 bases identical to TRBD1. There are 14 residues in the CDR3. Unmatched junction bases numbered 4, after V lost 5 bases and J lost 5 bases. The germline V gene encodes CDR1 MDHEN and CDR2 SYDVKM.

V is TRBV18 and J is TRBJ2-1; 11 bases fit TRBD2. Germline V gives CDR1 KGHSH, CDR2 LQKENI. The CDR3 is 19 residues long. The V segment lost 3 bases and the J segment 1 base; nucleotides outside the gene matches: 11. Here the CDR3 reads CASSPGRSGGGLSYNEQFF. The CDR3 DNA reads TGTGCCAGCTCACCGGGCCGTAGCGGGGGGGGCTTGTCCTACAATGAGCAGTTCTTC.

The chain combines TRBV27 with TRBJ2-3; the match to TRBD2 covers 11 bases. V trimming: 5 bases; J trimming: 5 bases; junction bases outside the gene matches: 9. The CDR3 runs to 16 residues. Germline CDR1 and CDR2: MNHEY and SMNVEV (reference sequence). The CDR3 here is CASSPPGLAGGDTQYF. DNA for the CDR3: TGTGCCAGCAGTCCCCCGGGCCTAGCGGGGGGAGATACGCAGTATTTT.

This clone was detected only a few times. The V call is TRBV4-1, the J call TRBJ1-1; D unclear. The V gene lost 0 bases and the J gene lost 0 bases, with 11 bases spanning the gap. The CDR3 covers 16 residues. Germline V gene sequence: CDR1 MGHRA, CDR2 YSYEKL. CDR3 protein: CASSQDKAGLNTEAFF. Written as DNA, the CDR3 is TGCGCCAGCAGCCAAGATAAGGCAGGATTGAACACTGAAGCTTTCTTT.

This clone was seen a single time. V usage is TRBV11-2 and J usage is TRBJ2-1; 9 bases fit TRBD2. CDR3 size: 15 residues. Unmatched junction bases numbered 2, after V lost 3 bases and J lost 2 bases. Germline V gives CDR1 SGHAT, CDR2 FQNNGV. The CDR3 region has the DNA TGTGCCAGCAGCTTTAGCGGGGGAACCTACAATGAGCAGTTCTTC. Amino acid sequence: CASSFSGGTYNEQFF.

This chain uses TRBV28 with TRBJ1-1, with D uncertain. The ends were cut back, 2 bases at V and 9 bases at J, with 10 bases in the middle. CDR1 and CDR2 from the germline V gene are MDHEN and SYDVKM. This CDR3 has 12 residues. The CDR3 here is CASSLGESQAFF. The CDR3 nucleotides are TGTGCCAGCAGTTTAGGGGAGTCACAAGCTTTCTTT.

The chain carries TRBV9 and TRBJ2-5, with TRBD2 matching 12 bases. The germline V gene has CDR1 SGDLS and CDR2 YYNGEE. This CDR3 comprises 15 residues. The J segment lost 5 bases and the V segment lost 0 bases, leaving 2 bases of the junction unmatched. The CDR3 coding sequence is TGTGCCAGCAGCGTAGGACTAGCGGGAGTTGAGACCCAGTACTTC. Protein: CASSVGLAGVETQYF.

The rearrangement uses TRBV2 and TRBJ2-7; 9 positions match TRBD1. Germline CDR1 reads SNHLY; CDR2 reads FYNNEI. Germline trimming cut 6 bases from V and 0 bases from J; bases unmatched to any gene: 6. This CDR3 spans 15 amino acids. The CDR3 sequence is CASSQGTGSSYEQYF. The CDR3 DNA is TGTGCCAGCAGCCAAGGGACAGGGAGCTCCTACGAGCAGTACTTC.

This chain joins TRBV29-1 and TRBJ2-5, with D unclear. Germline CDR1 reads SQVTM; CDR2 reads ANQGSEA. The CDR3 covers 13 residues. Trimming took off 4 bases at V and 1 base at J, with 10 bases between the two ends. CDR3 residues: CSVGPRFQETQYF. The CDR3 DNA reads as TGCAGCGTTGGGCCCCGCTTCCAAGAGACCCAGTACTTC. Combining the CDR3 with reference TRBV29-1 and TRBJ2-5 gives the whole variable domain SAVISQKPSRDICQRGTSLTIQCQVDSQVTMMFWYRQQPGQSLTLIATANQGSEATYESGFVIDKFPISRPNLTFSTLTVSNMSPEDSSIYLCSVGPRFQETQYFGPGTRLLVL.